The 4 T cell receptor beta chains below were found in one sample sequenced in a study of vaccination and CD4 T cells after COVID-19. These receptors lack a known antigen. An Oncomine TCR Beta short-read assay was used to sequence the DNA from cultured CD4+ T cells. TCRdb called the PCR reads again in MiXCR, with one record for every CDR3 protein. The sample records about 11,000 distinct CDR3 sequences, approximately 60% being singletons. Stated treatment: roughly 10-day PBMC culture with coronavirus spike peptide pools or control peptides (ViraFEST assay). The sample was CD4+ T cells from blood, cultured in vitro. The receptor set was obtained from a human donor who had recovered from COVID-19.

The chain links TRBV11-3 to TRBJ1-1; no definite D call. CDR3 length equals 11 residues. Between the trimmed V and J ends, which lost 0 bases and 10 bases, there was a span of 6 bases. The germline V gene has CDR1 SGHNT and CDR2 YENEEA. The CDR3 spells CASSLEARAFF. The DNA for the CDR3 is TGTGCCAGCAGCTTAGAGGCAAGAGCTTTCTTT. The complete variable domain, with remaining parts taken from reference TRBV11-3 and TRBJ1-1, reads EAGVVQSPRYKIIEKKQPVAFWCNPISGHNTLYWYLQNLGQGPELLIRYENEEAVDDSQLPKDRFSAERLKGVDSTLKIQPAELGDSAVYLCASSLEARAFFGQGTRLTVV.

The CDR3 spells CASSYSRLAGVHEQFF. The DNA for the CDR3 is TGTGCCAGCAGTTACTCTAGGCTAGCGGGAGTCCATGAGCAGTTCTTC. The J gene is TRBJ2-1, the V gene TRBV6-5; 10 bases fit TRBD2. J was trimmed by 8 bases and V by 0 bases; bases with no gene match: 7. This CDR3 has 16 residues. CDR1 is MNHEY and CDR2 is SVGAGI in the germline V gene.

This clonotype was detected a few times. The chain recombines TRBV24-1 with TRBJ2-3; 9 nucleotides agree with TRBD2. CDR3 length equals 13 residues. Germline-derived CDR1 and CDR2 are KGHDR and SFDVKD. Unmatched junction bases numbered 2, after V lost 9 bases and J lost 2 bases. The CDR3 nucleotides are TGTGCCACCGCGGGGGGGGCCACAGATACGCAGTATTTT. It specifies CATAGGATDTQYF.

This clonotype was counted a few times. V gene TRBV6-5 combines with J gene TRBJ1-5, with a weak D call TRBD1 (5 bases). The ends were cut back, 8 bases at V and 3 bases at J, with 17 bases in the middle. The CDR3 loop spans 15 amino acids. Germline V CDR1 and CDR2: MNHEY, SVGAGI. CDR3 nucleotides: TGTGCCAGCCGTCACACGACAGCAGACAATCAGCCCCAGCATTTT. Amino acids: CASRHTTADNQPQHF.